Following are 7 T cell receptor beta chains from one sample sequenced in a study of cytomegalovirus exposure and HLA in healthy donors. Some clones are missing from TCRdb's copy, which holds only in-frame ones; the method was immunoSEQ multiplex PCR. The sample shows under 250,000 clones, roughly 87% of them seen only once. Specimen: PBMCs. These receptors all stem from a man younger than 35 in good health and CMV-seropositive.

The genes are TRBV9 and TRBJ1-3; 10 bases line up with TRBD1. The CDR3 sequence is 18 residues long. After removal of 2 bases from V and 0 bases from J, the junction contained 8 bases not matched to a gene. Germline V lookup: CDR1 SGDLS, CDR2 YYNGEE. CDR3 sequence: CASSVDGDRGSSGNTIYF. The CDR3 coding sequence is TGTGCCAGCAGCGTCGACGGGGACAGGGGAAGCTCTGGAAACACCATATATTTT.

The chain joins TRBV6-1 to TRBJ2-4; TRBD1 is a possible D gene (5 bases). The CDR3 consists of 15 residues. V was shortened by 6 bases and J by 1 base, with 13 bases between the two germline ends. Germline V gives CDR1 MNHNS, CDR2 SASEGT. The CDR3 is CASSQGPGAKNIQYF. The CDR3 DNA is TGTGCCAGCAGCCAAGGGCCAGGGGCCAAAAACATTCAGTACTTC.

V gene TRBV7-8 combines with J gene TRBJ1-5, with D possibly being TRBD1 (5 bases). V lost 5 bases and J 0 bases, leaving 23 bases between the germline ends. There are 19 residues in the CDR3. Per germline, CDR1 SGHVS and CDR2 FQNEAQ. CDR3 region: CASSHRINRDGYSNQPQHF. CDR3 coding DNA: TGTGCCAGCAGCCATCGAATAAATAGGGACGGATATAGCAATCAGCCCCAGCATTTT.

The chain is built from TRBV2 and TRBJ1-1; D possibly corresponds to TRBD1 (6 bases). Germline V gene data show CDR1 as SNHLY and CDR2 as FYNNEI. V was trimmed by 1 base and J by 5 bases, leaving 14 bases between them. CDR3 length equals 15 residues. This CDR3 is CASSEGLGGSTEAFF. CDR3 bases: TGTGCCAGCAGTGAAGGGTTGGGGGGCTCAACTGAAGCTTTCTTT.

This clone has only one observation. CDR3 bases: TGTGCCAGCAGAGGACAGGGGGTTAGTGCTTTCTTT. Translated, it gives CASRGQGVSAFF. The chain recombines TRBV6-5 with TRBJ1-1, with 10 bases matching TRBD1. Per the germline V gene, CDR1 is MNHEY and CDR2 is SVGAGI. Losses at the gene ends were 6 bases for V and 11 bases for J; bases not matched to a gene: 6. The CDR3 sequence is 12 residues long.

V is TRBV2 and J is TRBJ2-1; maybe TRBD1 (6 bases). There are 15 residues in the CDR3. Germline V gene data show CDR1 as SNHLY and CDR2 as FYNNEI. V was pared by 11 bases and J by 0 bases, with 17 bases between. The CDR3, as DNA: TGTGCCGGTTCACAGGGATCCCTCTCCTACAATGAGCAGTTCTTC. This codes for CAGSQGSLSYNEQFF.

This clone was detected only once. The rearrangement joins TRBV28 to TRBJ1-2; 9 bases match TRBD1. The CDR3 sequence is 13 residues long. J was trimmed by 8 bases and V by 6 bases; bases with no gene match: 7. Germline V CDR1 and CDR2: MDHEN, SYDVKM. The CDR3 bases are TGTGCCAGCAGGCTTACAGGGGGCTTAGGCTACACCTTC. It specifies CASRLTGGLGYTF.